This is a list of T cell receptor beta chains from one sample in a study of T cell repertoires in cytomegalovirus infection. Using its own MiXCR run on the reads, TCRdb lists one record per CDR3 protein. The table shows 110,000 or so distinct CDR3 sequences, with 30% to 35% occurring only once. Their cognate antigens are unknown. The sequencing here drew on CD8+ T cells from cultured PBMCs, taken from culture after CMV antigen stimulation. The receptors were sampled from a human donor in good health (CMV status not recorded). Some clones in this sample may be carry-over from other donors' samples. The CDR3 runs from the conserved cysteine through the conserved F or W. A D gene is named only where the DNA matches it firmly. The listing skips clone size in some rows; elsewhere it reads once, few, many or a size class.

abundance: few
d_gene: -
j_gene: TRBJ2-3
v_gene: TRBV28
CDR3nt: TGTGCCAGCAGCTCCTCGTTACGGGTCCTAATCACAGATACGCAGTATTTT
CDR3aa: CASSSSLRVLITDTQYF

abundance: few
d_gene: -
j_gene: TRBJ1-1
v_gene: TRBV2
CDR3nt: TGTGCCAGCCTTCGGAAGAACACTGAAGCTTTCTTT
CDR3aa: CASLRKNTEAFF

abundance: many
d_gene: -
j_gene: TRBJ1-1
v_gene: TRBV5-1
CDR3nt: TGCGCCAGCAGCTTCGGGTCGGGGAGCACTGAAGCTTTCTTT
CDR3aa: CASSFGSGSTEAFF

abundance: many
d_gene: -
j_gene: TRBJ1-1
v_gene: TRBV7-2
CDR3nt: TGTGCCAGCAGCCCCGGGACCGCCAACACTGAAGCTTTCTTT
CDR3aa: CASSPGTANTEAFF

abundance: -
d_gene: -
j_gene: TRBJ2-7
v_gene: TRBV6-1
CDR3nt: TGTGCCAGCAGTTCCGTGCGGGTCTACGAGCAGTACTTC
CDR3aa: CASSSVRVYEQYF

abundance: -
d_gene: TRBD2
j_gene: TRBJ2-1
v_gene: TRBV7-9
CDR3nt: TGTGCCAGCAGCGCCACCCTTAGATTCGGGACTAGCGGGGGACTCAATGAGCAGTTCTTC
CDR3aa: CASSATLRFGTSGGLNEQFF

abundance: -
d_gene: -
j_gene: TRBJ2-7
v_gene: TRBV27
CDR3nt: TGTGCCAGCAGTTTAAATCGGAGGGCCCGTTACGAGCAGTACTTC
CDR3aa: CASSLNRRARYEQYF

abundance: -
d_gene: TRBD1
j_gene: TRBJ1-2
v_gene: TRBV12-3/TRBV12-4
CDR3nt: TGTGCCAGCAGTCCCGGACAGGATGGGGGACATGGCTACACCTTC
CDR3aa: CASSPGQDGGHGYTF

abundance: -
d_gene: -
j_gene: TRBJ1-2
v_gene: TRBV6-1
CDR3nt: TGTGCCAGCAGCCCCCCGGGGGAGGGCTACACCTTC
CDR3aa: CASSPPGEGYTF

abundance: few
d_gene: TRBD1
j_gene: TRBJ2-7
v_gene: TRBV12-3/TRBV12-4
CDR3nt: TGTGCCAGCAGTTCCCTTCGTCCTCCCGGGACAGGGGGCGAGCAGTACTTC
CDR3aa: CASSSLRPPGTGGEQYF

abundance: -
d_gene: -
j_gene: TRBJ2-1
v_gene: TRBV9
CDR3nt: TGTGCCAGCAGCGTAGATGGCTCCTACAATGAGCAGTTCTTC
CDR3aa: CASSVDGSYNEQFF

abundance: -
d_gene: -
j_gene: TRBJ1-2
v_gene: TRBV19
CDR3nt: TGTGCCAGTAGTATGGGACAAGTGTATGGCTACACCTTC
CDR3aa: CASSMGQVYGYTF

abundance: few
d_gene: -
j_gene: TRBJ1-5
v_gene: TRBV10-3
CDR3nt: TGTGCCATCAGTGAAGGATGGGGTAATCAGCCCCAGCATTTT
CDR3aa: CAISEGWGNQPQHF

abundance: -
d_gene: -
j_gene: TRBJ1-1
v_gene: TRBV19
CDR3nt: TGTGCCAGTAGTATAAGTTTGACAGAACTGAACACTGAAGCTTTCTTT
CDR3aa: CASSISLTELNTEAFF

abundance: few
d_gene: -
j_gene: TRBJ1-5
v_gene: TRBV6-6
CDR3nt: TGTGCCAGCAGTTACTCGAGGGTAGGCAATCAGCCCCAGCATTTT
CDR3aa: CASSYSRVGNQPQHF

abundance: -
d_gene: -
j_gene: TRBJ2-3
v_gene: TRBV6-4
CDR3nt: TGTGCCAGCAGTGAATGGTCAGGGACAGATACGCAGTATTTT
CDR3aa: CASSEWSGTDTQYF

abundance: many
d_gene: -
j_gene: TRBJ1-2
v_gene: TRBV28
CDR3nt: TGTGCCAGCAGTCAAGCCCTCATTAGGGCCCAGTATGGCTACACCTTC
CDR3aa: CASSQALIRAQYGYTF

abundance: few
d_gene: -
j_gene: TRBJ2-6
v_gene: TRBV27
CDR3nt: TGTGCCAGCACGCGGGGCTTCTCTGGGGCCAACGTCCTGACTTTC
CDR3aa: CASTRGFSGANVLTF

abundance: -
d_gene: -
j_gene: TRBJ1-1
v_gene: TRBV6-2/TRBV6-3
CDR3nt: TGTGCCAGCAGTCACCTGACGGACCTTAACACTGAAGCTTTCTTT
CDR3aa: CASSHLTDLNTEAFF

abundance: -
d_gene: -
j_gene: TRBJ2-3
v_gene: TRBV7-9
CDR3nt: TGTGCCAGCAGGGAGGGACGGATCACAGATACGCAGTATTTT
CDR3aa: CASREGRITDTQYF

abundance: many
d_gene: -
j_gene: TRBJ1-1
v_gene: TRBV4-1
CDR3nt: TGCGCCAGCAGCCATCCAAGGAATCCTGAAGCTTTCTTT
CDR3aa: CASSHPRNPEAFF

abundance: -
d_gene: -
j_gene: TRBJ1-6
v_gene: TRBV7-6
CDR3nt: TGTGCCAGCAGCCTATCGGGGAATTCACCCCTCCACTTT
CDR3aa: CASSLSGNSPLHF

abundance: -
d_gene: TRBD2
j_gene: TRBJ2-7
v_gene: TRBV19
CDR3nt: TGTGCCAGTAGTAGCAGGTTTTGGGCGGGGGAGACCTACGAGCAGTACTTC
CDR3aa: CASSSRFWAGETYEQYF

abundance: -
d_gene: -
j_gene: TRBJ2-3
v_gene: TRBV12-3/TRBV12-4
CDR3nt: TGTGCCAGCAGTTTATCGGAGGACTCAATCACAGATACGCAGTATTTT
CDR3aa: CASSLSEDSITDTQYF

abundance: -
d_gene: -
j_gene: TRBJ2-3
v_gene: TRBV6-2/TRBV6-3
CDR3nt: TGTGCCAGCAGCCACCCTAGCGCGGATACGCAGTATTTT
CDR3aa: CASSHPSADTQYF

abundance: many
d_gene: TRBD2
j_gene: TRBJ2-7
v_gene: TRBV7-2
CDR3nt: TGTGCCAGCAGCTTAGGAACTAGCGGAGTCTACGAGCAGTACTTC
CDR3aa: CASSLGTSGVYEQYF

abundance: few
d_gene: TRBD1
j_gene: TRBJ1-1
v_gene: TRBV6-1
CDR3nt: TGTGCCAGCAGAGGACAGGGCTCGGGGATAGCTTTCTTT
CDR3aa: CASRGQGSGIAFF

abundance: -
d_gene: TRBD1
j_gene: TRBJ1-4
v_gene: TRBV12-3/TRBV12-4
CDR3nt: TGTGCCAGCAGTCCACGACAGGGGATGGCGACTAATGAAAAACTGTTTTTT
CDR3aa: CASSPRQGMATNEKLFF

abundance: few
d_gene: -
j_gene: TRBJ2-2
v_gene: TRBV2
CDR3nt: TGTGCCAGCAGTGGAAGAATAGAGACCGGGGAGCTGTTTTTT
CDR3aa: CASSGRIETGELFF

abundance: few
d_gene: -
j_gene: TRBJ1-3
v_gene: TRBV11-2
CDR3nt: TGTGCCAGCAGCTTCGCCGGTTCGAACACCATATATTTT
CDR3aa: CASSFAGSNTIYF

abundance: -
d_gene: -
j_gene: TRBJ2-3
v_gene: TRBV7-8
CDR3nt: TGTGCCAGCAGCTACCTAGGGGGCGGGGGCACAGATACGCAGTATTTT
CDR3aa: CASSYLGGGGTDTQYF

abundance: -
d_gene: -
j_gene: TRBJ1-2
v_gene: TRBV7-4
CDR3nt: TGTGCCAGCAGCTTAGAGGCAGTCTCTAACTATAGCTACACCTTC
CDR3aa: CASSLEAVSNYSYTF

abundance: -
d_gene: -
j_gene: TRBJ1-6
v_gene: TRBV2
CDR3nt: TGTGCCAGCAGGCCCGAAGAGACAGGTGCCTATAATTCACCCCTCCACTTT
CDR3aa: CASRPEETGAYNSPLHF

abundance: -
d_gene: TRBD1
j_gene: TRBJ2-7
v_gene: TRBV4-1
CDR3nt: TGCGCCAGCAGCCGGGACAGCTCCTACGAGCAGTACTTC
CDR3aa: CASSRDSSYEQYF

abundance: -
d_gene: TRBD2
j_gene: TRBJ2-7
v_gene: TRBV2
CDR3nt: TGTGCCAGCACCCGATCGTTAGCGGGGGGCACCTACGAGCAGTACTTC
CDR3aa: CASTRSLAGGTYEQYF

abundance: many
d_gene: TRBD1
j_gene: TRBJ1-5
v_gene: TRBV7-9
CDR3nt: TGTGCCAGCAGCTCGGACAGGAGCAATCAGCCCCAGCATTTT
CDR3aa: CASSSDRSNQPQHF

abundance: -
d_gene: -
j_gene: TRBJ1-2
v_gene: TRBV27
CDR3nt: TGTGCCAGCAGTTCCGCAGGTGTTTATGGCTACACCTTC
CDR3aa: CASSSAGVYGYTF

abundance: many
d_gene: -
j_gene: TRBJ2-1
v_gene: TRBV2
CDR3nt: TGTGCCAGCAGTGAGATAGCGGCGGACTACAATGAGCAGTTCTTC
CDR3aa: CASSEIAADYNEQFF

abundance: few
d_gene: -
j_gene: TRBJ2-2
v_gene: TRBV6-1
CDR3nt: TGTGCCAGCATAGACGGGGAGCTGTTTTTT
CDR3aa: CASIDGELFF

abundance: many
d_gene: -
j_gene: TRBJ2-1
v_gene: TRBV5-8
CDR3nt: TGTGCCAGCAGCCCCCACAGGGTCAGTCGCTATGAGCAGTTCTTC
CDR3aa: CASSPHRVSRYEQFF

abundance: few
d_gene: -
j_gene: TRBJ2-7
v_gene: TRBV25-1
CDR3nt: TGTGCCAGCAGGGACCTCTACGAGCAGTACTTC
CDR3aa: CASRDLYEQYF

abundance: few
d_gene: -
j_gene: TRBJ2-3
v_gene: TRBV6-2/TRBV6-3
CDR3nt: TGTGCCAGCAGTTCCACTTCTAGCACAGATACGCAGTATTTT
CDR3aa: CASSSTSSTDTQYF

abundance: many
d_gene: TRBD1
j_gene: TRBJ2-7
v_gene: TRBV7-2
CDR3nt: TGTGCCAGCAGCTTGGGACAGGGAACAGACGAGCAGTACTTC
CDR3aa: CASSLGQGTDEQYF

abundance: many
d_gene: -
j_gene: TRBJ2-1
v_gene: TRBV7-2
CDR3nt: TGTGCCAGCAGCTCGCCTCTTGCCTACAATGAGCAGTTCTTC
CDR3aa: CASSSPLAYNEQFF

abundance: -
d_gene: -
j_gene: TRBJ2-1
v_gene: TRBV6-6
CDR3nt: TGTGCCAGCAGGTCGGGGGACTTGAGCTCCTACAATGAGCAGTTCTTC
CDR3aa: CASRSGDLSSYNEQFF

abundance: -
d_gene: -
j_gene: TRBJ2-5
v_gene: TRBV7-9
CDR3nt: TGTGCCAGCAGCTCCAGAGGGGAAACCCAGTACTTC
CDR3aa: CASSSRGETQYF

abundance: -
d_gene: -
j_gene: TRBJ2-7
v_gene: TRBV7-9
CDR3nt: TGTGCCAGCAGCTCAGGCGACGAGCAGTACTTC
CDR3aa: CASSSGDEQYF

abundance: few
d_gene: TRBD1
j_gene: TRBJ1-2
v_gene: TRBV5-4
CDR3nt: TGTGCCAGCAGCTCGGGGGACAGCCTTATAACTGGCTACACCTTC
CDR3aa: CASSSGDSLITGYTF

abundance: -
d_gene: -
j_gene: TRBJ1-1
v_gene: TRBV6-5
CDR3nt: TGTGCCAGCAGTCAGGGACCGATGAGGTTCTTT
CDR3aa: CASSQGPMRFF

abundance: many
d_gene: TRBD1
j_gene: TRBJ1-1
v_gene: TRBV20-1
CDR3nt: TGCAGTGCTATACCCGGACAGGGGAGGGCCCGGGCTTTCTTT
CDR3aa: CSAIPGQGRARAFF

abundance: few
d_gene: TRBD2
j_gene: TRBJ2-2
v_gene: TRBV6-1
CDR3nt: TGTGCCACCCGACTAGCGGACCTCAGCGGGGAGCTGTTTTTT
CDR3aa: CATRLADLSGELFF

abundance: -
d_gene: -
j_gene: TRBJ1-1
v_gene: TRBV4-1
CDR3nt: TGCGCCAGCAGCCAAGGCATGAACACTGAAGCTTTCTTT
CDR3aa: CASSQGMNTEAFF

abundance: medium-sized
d_gene: -
j_gene: TRBJ2-7
v_gene: TRBV7-8
CDR3nt: TGTGCCAGCAGACACCTGGGACGCAGCTCCTACGAGCAGTACTTC
CDR3aa: CASRHLGRSSYEQYF